This T cell receptor (beta chain) was observed in a study of cytomegalovirus exposure and HLA in healthy donors. Study at large: In an early release, HLA-typed donors contributed tens of millions of unique TCR sequences. Assignment to the Caucasian-associated ancestry cluster applied to approximately 79% of the approximately 420 genotyped donors. Points from the study as a whole: Serostatus for CMV was the only available immune exposure information.

V was clipped by 5 bases and J by 3 bases; unmatched bases: 0. Germline-derived CDR1 and CDR2 are SEHNR and FQNEAQ (reference sequence). The length of the CDR3 is 14 residues. PCR used 60 Vbeta primers and 13 Jbeta primers. Profiled with immunoSEQ multiplex PCR; TCRdb holds only in-frame clones, not every one. This repertoire includes 38,000 or so clones. Comments on this clone: The antigen is unknown.

The sequence was collected from a man aged 35 to 55 in good health and CMV-seropositive. The chain uses TRBV7-9 and TRBJ2-7, with 14 nucleotides matching TRBD2. Sequenced material: PBMCs. The CDR3 protein is CASSGTSGSYEQYF. CDR3 in DNA: TGTGCCAGCAGCGGGACTAGCGGGAGCTACGAGCAGTACTTC.